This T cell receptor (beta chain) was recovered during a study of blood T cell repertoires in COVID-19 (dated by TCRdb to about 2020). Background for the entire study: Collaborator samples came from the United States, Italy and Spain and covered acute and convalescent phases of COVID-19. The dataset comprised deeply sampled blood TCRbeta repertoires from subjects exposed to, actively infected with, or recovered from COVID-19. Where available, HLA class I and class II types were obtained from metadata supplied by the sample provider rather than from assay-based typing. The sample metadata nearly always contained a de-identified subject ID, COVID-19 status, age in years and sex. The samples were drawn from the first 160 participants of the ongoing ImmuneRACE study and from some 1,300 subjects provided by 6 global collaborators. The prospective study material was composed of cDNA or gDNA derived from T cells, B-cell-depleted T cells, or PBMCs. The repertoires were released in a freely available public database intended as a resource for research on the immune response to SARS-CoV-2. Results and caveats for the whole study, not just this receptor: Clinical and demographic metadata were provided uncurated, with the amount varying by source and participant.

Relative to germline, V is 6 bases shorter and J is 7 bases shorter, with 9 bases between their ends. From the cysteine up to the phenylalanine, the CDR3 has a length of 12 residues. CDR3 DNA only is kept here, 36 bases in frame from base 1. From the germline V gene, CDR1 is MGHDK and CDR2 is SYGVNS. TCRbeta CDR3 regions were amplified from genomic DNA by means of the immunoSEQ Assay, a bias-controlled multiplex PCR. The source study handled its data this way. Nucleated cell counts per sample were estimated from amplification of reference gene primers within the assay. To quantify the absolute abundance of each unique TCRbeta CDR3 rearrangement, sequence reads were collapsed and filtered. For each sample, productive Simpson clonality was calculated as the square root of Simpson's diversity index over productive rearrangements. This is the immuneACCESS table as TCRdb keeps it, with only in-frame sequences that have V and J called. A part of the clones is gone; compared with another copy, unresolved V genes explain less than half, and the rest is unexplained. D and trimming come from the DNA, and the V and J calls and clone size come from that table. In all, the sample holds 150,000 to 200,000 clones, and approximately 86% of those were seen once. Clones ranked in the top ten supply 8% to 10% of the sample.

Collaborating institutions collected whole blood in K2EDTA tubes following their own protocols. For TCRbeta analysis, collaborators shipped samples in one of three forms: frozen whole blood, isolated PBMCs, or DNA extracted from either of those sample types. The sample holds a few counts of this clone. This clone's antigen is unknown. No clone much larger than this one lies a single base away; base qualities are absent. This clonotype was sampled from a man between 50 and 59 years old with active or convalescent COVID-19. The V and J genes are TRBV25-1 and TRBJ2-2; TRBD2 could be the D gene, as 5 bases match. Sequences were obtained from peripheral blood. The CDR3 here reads CASRAGIGELFF. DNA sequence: TGTGCCAGCAGGGCCGGGATCGGGGAGCTGTTTTTT.